What follows are 9 T cell receptor beta chains derived from one specimen sequenced in a study of regulatory T cells in long-lasting Graves disease. Investigators prepared the TCR beta libraries by applying iRepertoire HTBI primers and Arm-PCR of CDR3 regions. Using its own MiXCR run on the multiplex PCR reads, TCRdb lists one record per CDR3 protein. The data show about 430,000 distinct CDR3 sequences, 21% seen once. Described time point: persistent/refractory GD, antithyroid drugs over 5 years with positive TRAb. The authors made the TCR library using RNA they extracted from PBMCs. This sample comprised peripheral blood mononuclear cells (PBMCs), obtained when the disease was refractory, from a patient treated with antithyroid drugs. Receptors were obtained from a female donor with Graves disease.

The V gene is TRBV28, the J gene TRBJ1-2; the D is unclear. Per the germline V gene, CDR1 is MDHEN and CDR2 is SYDVKM. CDR3 length equals 12 residues. V lost 4 bases, J lost 7 bases, and 10 bases lay in between. CDR3 DNA: TGTGCCAGCAGTTACCCCCTCGGTGGCTACACCTTC. Translating it yields CASSYPLGGYTF.

V gene TRBV4-1 combines with J gene TRBJ2-7; 7 positions agree with TRBD2. This CDR3 region has 15 residues. V lost 1 base to trimming and J lost 3 bases; unmatched junction nucleotides: 6. Germline V lookup: CDR1 MGHRA, CDR2 YSYEKL. CDR3 sequence: CASSQGTRGNYEQYF. The CDR3 DNA reads as TGCGCCAGCAGCCAAGGGACTAGAGGGAACTACGAGCAGTACTTC.

As for this clonotype: A read error is possible here, since a much larger clone lies one base away. The gene calls are TRBV6-1 and TRBJ2-1; D gene uncertain. V lost 7 bases and J lost 0, with 10 bases in between. The CDR3 has 14 amino acids. Germline V gene lookup returns CDR1 MNHNS and CDR2 SASEGT. As DNA, the CDR3 is TGTGCCAGCAAGGCGGAGAGCTCCTACAATGAGCAGTTCTTC. Amino acids: CASKAESSYNEQFF.

The chain has TRBV20-1 and TRBJ1-5; D unclear. The V end lost 7 bases, the J end lost 7 bases, and 14 bases lay between the germline ends. The CDR3 is 12 residues long. Per the germline V gene, CDR1 is DFQATT and CDR2 is SNEGSKA (reference sequence). The CDR3 DNA follows: TGCAGTGGCGGGTCCCCTAACCAGCCCCAGCATTTT. Encoded protein: CSGGSPNQPQHF.

Note on this clonotype: Possible read error: a much larger clone is one base away. A read error is likely, as this CDR3 ends without the conserved phenylalanine or tryptophan. The V and J genes are TRBV28 and TRBJ2-7, with D perhaps given as TRBD1 or TRBD2 (6 bases each). The CDR3 runs to 14 residues. Germline V gene data show CDR1 as MDHEN and CDR2 as SYDVKM. V shed 4 bases and J shed 3 bases, with 13 bases lying between them. CDR3 coding DNA: TGTGCCAGCAGTTCCGGGGGCGACTACTACGAGCAGTACTCC. Encoded protein: CASSSGGDYYEQYS.

This clonotype was seen only a few times. The chain carries TRBV28 and TRBJ2-1; the match to TRBD2 covers 9 bases. Trimming took 8 bases from V and 7 from J; bases not matched to a gene: 6. Germline CDR1 MDHEN, CDR2 SYDVKM. CDR3 length equals 13 residues. The CDR3 DNA reads as TGTGCCAGCTGGGCGGGAGGGTGGAATGAGCAGTTCTTC. Translating gives CASWAGGWNEQFF.

This clonotype was counted ten times or more. The gene calls are TRBV12-3 or TRBV12-4 and TRBJ2-2, with D uncertain. This CDR3 is 14 amino acids long. V gave up 5 bases and J gave up 4 bases, with 11 bases separating them. CDR3 nucleotides: TGTGCCAGCAGTCCCCGAACATCCACCGGGGAGCTGTTTTTT. It translates to CASSPRTSTGELFF.

This clonotype was detected ten times or more. The chain uses TRBV12-3 or TRBV12-4 and TRBJ2-7, with D possibly matching TRBD1 (5 bases). The CDR3 covers 14 residues. Trimming removed 0 bases from V and 6 bases from J, with 12 bases in between. CDR3 DNA sequence: TGTGCCAGCAGTTTAGCCCAGGCGCAGGGCGAGCAGTACTTC. As protein: CASSLAQAQGEQYF.

The J gene is TRBJ1-5, the V gene TRBV20-1, with 9 bases aligning to TRBD1. Germline loops: CDR1 DFQATT, CDR2 SNEGSKA (reference sequence). The J segment lost 0 bases and the V segment lost 3 bases, leaving 9 bases of the junction unmatched. The CDR3 contains 17 residues. The CDR3 reads CSASSGQGHYSNQPQHF. The CDR3 DNA follows: TGCAGTGCTAGTAGCGGACAGGGGCATTATAGCAATCAGCCCCAGCATTTT.